The entry that follows covers one TCR beta chain sequence. The data derive from a study of CDR3 diversity in severe acne. TCRdb recomputed calls from the PCR reads with MiXCR, one row per CDR3 protein. In the table there are tens of thousands of distinct CDR3 sequences, 51% of which are singletons. CDR3 length: 14 residues. Trimming removed 3 bases from V and 2 bases from J; junction bases left unmatched: 4. CDR1 and CDR2 from the germline V gene are SGHRS and YFSETQ. Sequencing was done on a sample of blood. The chain employs TRBV5-1 and TRBJ1-2, with 7 bases that match TRBD1. The clonotype comes from a male donor in good health, without acne. CDR3 protein: CASSYGTVNYGYTF. Written as DNA, the CDR3 is TGCGCCAGCAGCTACGGGACAGTAAACTATGGCTACACCTTC.